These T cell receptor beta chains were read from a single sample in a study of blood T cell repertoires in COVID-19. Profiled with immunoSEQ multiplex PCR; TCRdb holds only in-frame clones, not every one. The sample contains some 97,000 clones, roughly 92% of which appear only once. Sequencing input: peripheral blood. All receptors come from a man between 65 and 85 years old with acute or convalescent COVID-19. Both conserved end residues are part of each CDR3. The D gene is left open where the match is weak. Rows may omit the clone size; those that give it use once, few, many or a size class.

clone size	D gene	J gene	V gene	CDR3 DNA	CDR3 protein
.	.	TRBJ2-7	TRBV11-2	TGTGCCAGCAGCTCCAGAAGGGGCGGCGGGGGCGTGGACGAGCAGTACTTC	CASSSRRGGGGVDEQYF
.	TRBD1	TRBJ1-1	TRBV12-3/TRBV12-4	TGTGCCAGCAGTTACGACAGGGGTTCTGAAGCTTTCTTT	CASSYDRGSEAFF
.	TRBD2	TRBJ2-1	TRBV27	TGTGCCAGCAGTTTCCGGGGCAACCTCCCAGCGGGGGGGAATGAGCAGTTCTTC	CASSFRGNLPAGGNEQFF
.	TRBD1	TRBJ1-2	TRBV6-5	TGTGCCAGCAGCCCAATGAGACAGGGGAACTATGGCTACACCTTC	CASSPMRQGNYGYTF
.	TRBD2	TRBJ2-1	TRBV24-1	TGTGCCACCAGTGATTCTAGCGGGAGCTCCTACAATGAGCAGTTCTTC	CATSDSSGSSYNEQFF
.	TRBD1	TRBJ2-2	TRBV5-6	TGTGCCAGCAGCGAGGACAGGGGGCTCACCGGGGAGCTGTTTTTT	CASSEDRGLTGELFF
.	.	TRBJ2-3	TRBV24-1	TGTGCCACCAGTGAACAGCGGAGCACAGATACGCAGTATTTT	CATSEQRSTDTQYF
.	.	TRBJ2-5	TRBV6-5	TGTGCCAGCAGTTTCGGGCAAGAGACCCAGTACTTC	CASSFGQETQYF
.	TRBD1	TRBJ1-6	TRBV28	TGTGCCAGCAGTGGGGGACAGCCCCGGGGCTATTCACCCCTCCACTTT	CASSGGQPRGYSPLHF
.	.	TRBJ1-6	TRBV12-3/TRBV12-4	TGTGCCAGCAGTTTAGGGGGGGGTTCACCCCTCCACTTT	CASSLGGGSPLHF
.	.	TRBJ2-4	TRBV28	TGTGCCAGCAGTTTAATCGGGGTAGCCAAAAACATTCAGTACTTC	CASSLIGVAKNIQYF
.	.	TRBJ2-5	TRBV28	TGTGCCAGCAGGGGTCCAGGAGCGGATGAGACCCAGTACTTC	CASRGPGADETQYF
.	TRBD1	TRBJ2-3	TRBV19	TGTGCCAGCAACCTACAGGGGGTGGCTACAGATACGCAGTATTTT	CASNLQGVATDTQYF
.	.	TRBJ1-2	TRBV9	TGTGCCAGCAGCGCAGGAGGACAGCCCCACTATGGCTACACCTTC	CASSAGGQPHYGYTF
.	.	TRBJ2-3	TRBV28	TGTGCCAGCAGTTTAGGTTACAGGGTAGATACGCAGTATTTT	CASSLGYRVDTQYF
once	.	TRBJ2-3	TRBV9	TGTGCCAGCAGCGTAGCTTGGCAGAACACAGATACGCAGTATTTT	CASSVAWQNTDTQYF
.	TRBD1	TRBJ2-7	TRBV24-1	TGTGCCACCAGTGATTCTCACCCGGGACAGGCCTACGAGCAGTACTTC	CATSDSHPGQAYEQYF
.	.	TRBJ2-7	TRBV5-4	TGTGCCAGCAGCTTGCTGAGCGGATTCTCCTACGAGCAGTACTTC	CASSLLSGFSYEQYF
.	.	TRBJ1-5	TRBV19	TGTGCCAGTAGTCTTGAGGGAACCCAGCATTTT	CASSLEGTQHF
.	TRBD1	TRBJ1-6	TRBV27	TGTGCCAGCACCCTCGGACAGGGTTGGTCACCCCTCCACTTT	CASTLGQGWSPLHF
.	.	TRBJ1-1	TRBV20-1	TGCAGTGCCTCGGGCACTGAAGCTTTCTTT	CSASGTEAFF
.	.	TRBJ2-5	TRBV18	TGTGCCAGCTCACCGTTCGGAGAGACCCAGTACTTC	CASSPFGETQYF
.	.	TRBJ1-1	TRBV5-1	TGCGCCAGCAGCCCTCGAGGACCGGGGGTGACTGAAGCTTTCTTT	CASSPRGPGVTEAFF
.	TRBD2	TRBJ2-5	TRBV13	TGTGCCAGCAGCTTTGGCAGCGGGGGGCTCCAAGAGACCCAGTACTTC	CASSFGSGGLQETQYF
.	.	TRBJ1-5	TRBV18	TGTGCCAGCGCGCAATCGGAGGGTCAGCCCCAGCATTTT	CASAQSEGQPQHF
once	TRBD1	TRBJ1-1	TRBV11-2	TGTGCCAGCAGCTTTTTCACAGGGGACACTGAAGCTTTCTTT	CASSFFTGDTEAFF
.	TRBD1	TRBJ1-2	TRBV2	TGTGCCAGCAGCGGGGGACAGTACTATGGCTACACCTTC	CASSGGQYYGYTF
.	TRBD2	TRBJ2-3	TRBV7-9	TGTGCCAGCAGCTGGACCGGGACTACTCCCACAGATACGCAGTATTTT	CASSWTGTTPTDTQYF
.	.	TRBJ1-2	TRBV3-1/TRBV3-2	TGTGCCAGCAGGCCCTCAGCTAACTATGGCTACACCTTC	CASRPSANYGYTF